Listed below are T cell receptor beta chains from one sample, sequenced in a study of blood T cell repertoires in COVID-19. TCRdb keeps only in-frame clones here, not all; method: immunoSEQ multiplex PCR. The profile shows 3,700 or so clones, around 70% of them singletons. The sample taken for sequencing was peripheral blood. Receptors originate from a man aged 65-85 years with active COVID-19. Each CDR3 is given with its conserved first and last residue. D genes are given only for firm matches. Only part of the rows carry a size: once, few, many, or a class if the clone is expanded.

TRBJ2-1 | - | TRBV12-3/TRBV12-4 | 13 | - | TGTGCCAGTAAGGCTTCTGGCCAGGTTGAGCAGTTCTTC | CASKASGQVEQFF
TRBJ1-1 | medium-sized | TRBV19 | 13 | - | TGTGCCAGTAGTATGGGTCTTCGGAGTGAAGCTTTCTTT | CASSMGLRSEAFF
TRBJ2-1 | once | TRBV9 | 15 | TRBD1 | TGTGCCAGCAGCTGGAGGACAGGGGGCATGGATGAGCAGTTCTTC | CASSWRTGGMDEQFF
TRBJ1-2 | - | TRBV2 | 12 | - | TGTGCCAGCAGTGAGCGCGGCTATGGCTACACCTTC | CASSERGYGYTF
TRBJ2-7 | large | TRBV2 | 15 | TRBD2 | TGTGCCAGCAGTGAATCGGGGGGTATAACCTACGAGCAGTACTTC | CASSESGGITYEQYF
TRBJ1-1 | once | TRBV7-9 | 16 | - | TGTGCCAGCAGGTTTCCTCCGGGACACCGGAACACTGAAGCTTTCTTT | CASRFPPGHRNTEAFF
TRBJ2-7 | - | TRBV10-2 | 12 | - | TGCGCCAGCAAGGCAGGGGACCACGAGCAGTACTTC | CASKAGDHEQYF
TRBJ2-7 | - | TRBV13 | 13 | TRBD1 | TGTGCCAGCAGCCCGGGACAGCCCTACGAGCAGTACTTC | CASSPGQPYEQYF
TRBJ2-1 | - | TRBV19 | 13 | TRBD2 | TGTGCCAGTAGTCCGGGACTAGTCAATGAGCAGTTCTTC | CASSPGLVNEQFF
TRBJ1-2 | - | TRBV23-1 | 15 | - | TGCGCCAGCAGTCACCGTGGACAGCTAGGGGATGGCTACACCTTC | CASSHRGQLGDGYTF
TRBJ1-2 | - | TRBV19 | 13 | - | TGTGCCAGTCACGACCGGGACAAAAATGGATACACCTTC | CASHDRDKNGYTF
TRBJ1-2 | - | TRBV18 | 15 | TRBD1 | TGTGCCAGCTCACCGGGACAGGGGCCGAACTATGGCTACACCTTC | CASSPGQGPNYGYTF
TRBJ1-1 | - | TRBV6-1 | 17 | - | TGTGCCAGCAGGGAACTGGCAGGGCTGCCGTTGGGCACTGAAGCTTTCTTT | CASRELAGLPLGTEAFF
TRBJ1-5 | - | TRBV19 | 17 | - | TGTGCCAGTAGTATTCGTGCGGGGAGGATCGGTAATCAGCCCCAGCATTTT | CASSIRAGRIGNQPQHF
TRBJ2-1 | - | TRBV4-2 | 16 | TRBD1 | TGTGCCAGCAGCCAAGATGGGACAGGGGCTAGCAATGAGCAGTTCTTC | CASSQDGTGASNEQFF
TRBJ1-2 | - | TRBV20-1 | 11 | TRBD1 | TGCAGAGTACAGGGGGCTAGTGGCTACACCTTC | CRVQGASGYTF
TRBJ1-5 | - | TRBV6-5 | 14 | - | TGTGCCAGCAGCCCCCGCGGGTCCGGTCAGCCCCAGCATTTT | CASSPRGSGQPQHF
TRBJ2-3 | - | TRBV27 | 13 | TRBD1 | TGTGCCAGCGAGGACAGGGAGGACGATACGCAGTATTTT | CASEDREDDTQYF
TRBJ1-4 | - | TRBV7-2 | 14 | - | TGTGCCAGCAGCTACCGGGGGGTTAATGAAAAACTGTTTTTT | CASSYRGVNEKLFF
TRBJ2-7 | - | TRBV15 | 14 | TRBD1 | TGTGCCACCAGCGGCCGGGACAGTCTCAACGAGCAGTACTTC | CATSGRDSLNEQYF
TRBJ2-2 | - | TRBV19 | 17 | TRBD1 | TGTGCCAGTAGTATTATCGGGACAGGGACGGGGACCGGGGAGCTGTTTTTT | CASSIIGTGTGTGELFF
TRBJ2-5 | - | TRBV5-1 | 14 | - | TGCGCCAGCAGCTCGGGACTCTTTCAAGAGACCCAGTACTTC | CASSSGLFQETQYF
TRBJ1-1 | few | TRBV18 | 15 | TRBD1 | TGTGCCAGCTCACCGCGGACAGGGGATAACACTGAAGCTTTCTTT | CASSPRTGDNTEAFF
TRBJ1-2 | few | TRBV7-8 | 13 | - | TGTGCCAGCGCCCTCGTCGGGGGCTATGGCTACACCTTC | CASALVGGYGYTF
TRBJ1-4 | large | TRBV27 | 14 | TRBD1 | TGTGCCAGCAGTATGGGACAGGCGGGTGAAAAACTGTTTTTT | CASSMGQAGEKLFF
TRBJ2-2 | once | TRBV6-5 | 14 | - | TGTGCCGGACAGTTAGTCCCGAACACCGGGGAGCTGTTTTTT | CAGQLVPNTGELFF
TRBJ2-2 | - | TRBV4-1 | 14 | - | TGCGCCAGCAGACCTACCCTTAACACCGGGGAGCTGTTTTTT | CASRPTLNTGELFF
TRBJ1-6 | - | TRBV5-6 | 15 | - | TGTGCCAGCAGCTTTGTGGAGGGGATGAATTCACCCCTCCACTTT | CASSFVEGMNSPLHF
TRBJ2-3 | - | TRBV6-5 | 14 | - | TGTGCCAGCAGTCTACAGGGATTTGCAGATACGCAGTATTTT | CASSLQGFADTQYF
TRBJ2-7 | - | TRBV5-6 | 14 | - | TGTGCCAGCACCACCGGTGGGGGCAACTACGAGCAGTACTTC | CASTTGGGNYEQYF
TRBJ2-3 | - | TRBV30 | 14 | TRBD2 | TGTGCCCCCAAGGGGAGCGGGAGTCGCGATACGCAGTATTTT | CAPKGSGSRDTQYF
TRBJ1-2 | - | TRBV19 | 16 | - | TGTGCCACCACGGTGCCAAACAGGGTCGCTAACTATGGCTACACCTTC | CATTVPNRVANYGYTF
TRBJ2-7 | medium-sized | TRBV7-9 | 13 | - | TGTGCCAGCACCCCCTATGGGAGCTACGAGCAGTACTTC | CASTPYGSYEQYF
TRBJ1-6 | - | TRBV5-4 | 15 | - | TGTGCCAGCAGCTCCAGCATTAACCGGGATTCACCCCTCCACTTT | CASSSSINRDSPLHF
TRBJ2-2 | - | TRBV19 | 15 | TRBD1 | TGTGCCAGTAGGGTGGACAGGCGTGGGGCCGGGGAGCTGTTTTTT | CASRVDRRGAGELFF
TRBJ1-2 | once | TRBV7-9 | 13 | TRBD1 | TGTGCCAGCAGCTTCGACAGGGGGGGAGGCTACACCTTC | CASSFDRGGGYTF
TRBJ1-5 | - | TRBV4-1 | 17 | - | TGCGCCAGCAGCCAAGTTTTAGCGGCGAATAGCAATCAGCCCCAGCATTTT | CASSQVLAANSNQPQHF
TRBJ2-2 | - | TRBV5-6 | 16 | - | TGTGCCAGCAGCAGAAGGGATCTAGGGGTCACCGGGGAGCTGTTTTTT | CASSRRDLGVTGELFF
TRBJ1-1 | - | TRBV2 | 15 | TRBD1 | TGTGCCAGCAGTGGGGTGGGGACAGTTACGACTGAAGCTTTCTTT | CASSGVGTVTTEAFF
TRBJ2-7 | - | TRBV6-5 | 15 | - | TGTGCCAGCAGTTACGGTGGAGGCGGAGGCTACGAGCAGTACTTC | CASSYGGGGGYEQYF
TRBJ1-2 | - | TRBV24-1 | 14 | - | TGTGCCACCAGTGATTTCCGGCGGGGCTATGGCTACACCTTC | CATSDFRRGYGYTF
TRBJ2-5 | once | TRBV7-3 | 16 | TRBD1 | TGTGCCAGCAGCTCAGGAGACAGGGGTTCCCAAGAGACCCAGTACTTC | CASSSGDRGSQETQYF
TRBJ2-7 | - | TRBV5-1 | 18 | - | TGCGCCAGCAGCCGGTTACAGGGTTCCTACCCACCCGTTTACGAGCAGTACTTC | CASSRLQGSYPPVYEQYF
TRBJ2-6 | - | TRBV5-4 | 16 | - | TGTGCCAGCAGCTCAAGGCAGGGGAAGGGGGCCAACGTCCTGACTTTC | CASSSRQGKGANVLTF
TRBJ1-4 | - | TRBV19 | 21 | TRBD1 | TGTGCCAGTAGTATAGGGGACAGGGCCACCCCTAGGCGTTTTGGTAATGAAAAACTGTTTTTT | CASSIGDRATPRRFGNEKLFF
TRBJ2-3 | hyperexpanded | TRBV3-1/TRBV3-2 | 14 | TRBD2 | TGTGCCAGCGGATGGGGACTAGTAATAGATACGCAGTATTTT | CASGWGLVIDTQYF